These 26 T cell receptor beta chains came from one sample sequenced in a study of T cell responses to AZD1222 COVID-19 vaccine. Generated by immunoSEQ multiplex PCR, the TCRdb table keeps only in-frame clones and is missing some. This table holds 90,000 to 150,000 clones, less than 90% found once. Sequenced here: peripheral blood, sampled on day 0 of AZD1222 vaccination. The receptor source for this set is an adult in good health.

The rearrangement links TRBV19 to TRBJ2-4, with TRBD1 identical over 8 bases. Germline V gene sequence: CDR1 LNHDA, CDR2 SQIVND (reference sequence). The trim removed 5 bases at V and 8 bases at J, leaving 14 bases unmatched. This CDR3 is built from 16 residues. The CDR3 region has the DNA TGTGCCAGTAGTGGTGTAAGGACAGGGATGGGGGACATTCAGTACTTC. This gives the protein CASSGVRTGMGDIQYF.

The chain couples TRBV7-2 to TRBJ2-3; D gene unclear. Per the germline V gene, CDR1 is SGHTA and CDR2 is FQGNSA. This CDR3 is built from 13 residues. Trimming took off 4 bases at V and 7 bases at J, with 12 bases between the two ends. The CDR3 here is CASSSTTSHTQYF. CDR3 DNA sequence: TGTGCCAGCAGCTCAACTACCTCCCATACGCAGTATTTT.

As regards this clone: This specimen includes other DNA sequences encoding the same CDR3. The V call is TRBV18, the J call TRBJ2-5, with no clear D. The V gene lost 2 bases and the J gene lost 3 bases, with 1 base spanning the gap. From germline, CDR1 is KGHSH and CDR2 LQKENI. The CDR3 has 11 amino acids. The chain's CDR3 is CASSPKETQYF. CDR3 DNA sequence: TGTGCCAGCTCACCAAAAGAGACCCAGTACTTC.

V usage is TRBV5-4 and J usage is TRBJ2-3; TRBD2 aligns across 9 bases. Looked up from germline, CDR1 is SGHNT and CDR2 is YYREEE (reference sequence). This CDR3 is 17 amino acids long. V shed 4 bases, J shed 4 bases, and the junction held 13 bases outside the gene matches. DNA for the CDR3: TGTGCCAGCAGCGCTACTTTTAGCGGGAGCCCGGCAGATACGCAGTATTTT. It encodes CASSATFSGSPADTQYF.

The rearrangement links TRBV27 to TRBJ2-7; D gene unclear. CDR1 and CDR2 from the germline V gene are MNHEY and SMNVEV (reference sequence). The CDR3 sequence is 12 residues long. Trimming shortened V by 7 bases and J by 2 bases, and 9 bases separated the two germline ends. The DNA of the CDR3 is TGTGCCAGCACCTCCCGCGCCTACGAGCAGTACTTC. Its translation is CASTSRAYEQYF.

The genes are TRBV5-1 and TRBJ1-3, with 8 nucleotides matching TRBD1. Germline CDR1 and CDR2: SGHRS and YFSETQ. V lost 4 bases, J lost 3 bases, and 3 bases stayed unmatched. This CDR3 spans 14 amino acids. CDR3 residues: CASSPDRVGNTIYF. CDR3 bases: TGCGCCAGCAGCCCGGACAGGGTTGGAAACACCATATATTTT.

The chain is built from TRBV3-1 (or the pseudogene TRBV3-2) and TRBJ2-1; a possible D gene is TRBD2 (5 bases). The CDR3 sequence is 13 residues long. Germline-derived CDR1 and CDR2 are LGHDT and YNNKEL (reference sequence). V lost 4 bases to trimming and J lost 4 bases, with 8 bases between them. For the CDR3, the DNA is TGTGCCAGCAGCCGCCGGGGTTACAATGAGCAGTTCTTC. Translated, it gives CASSRRGYNEQFF.

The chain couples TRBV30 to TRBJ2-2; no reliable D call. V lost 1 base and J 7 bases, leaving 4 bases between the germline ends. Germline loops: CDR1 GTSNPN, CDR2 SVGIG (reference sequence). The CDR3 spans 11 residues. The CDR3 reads CAWSGSGELFF. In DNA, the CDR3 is TGTGCCTGGAGTGGAAGCGGGGAGCTGTTTTTT.

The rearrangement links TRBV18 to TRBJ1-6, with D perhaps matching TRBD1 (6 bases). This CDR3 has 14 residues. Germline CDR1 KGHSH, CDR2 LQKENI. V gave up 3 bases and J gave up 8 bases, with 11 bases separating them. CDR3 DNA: TGTGCCAGCTCACCGGCAGGGGAGGATTCACCCCTCCACTTT. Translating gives CASSPAGEDSPLHF. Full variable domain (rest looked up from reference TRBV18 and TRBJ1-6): NAGVMQNPRHLVRRRGQEARLRCSPMKGHSHVYWYRQLPEEGLKFMVYLQKENIIDESGMPKERFSAEFPKEGPSILRIQQVVRGDSAAYFCASSPAGEDSPLHFGNGTRLTVT.

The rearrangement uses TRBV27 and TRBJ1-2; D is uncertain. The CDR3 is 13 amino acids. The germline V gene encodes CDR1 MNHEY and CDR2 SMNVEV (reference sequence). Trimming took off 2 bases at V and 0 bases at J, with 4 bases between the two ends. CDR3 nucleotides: TGTGCCAGCAGTTTAATCCCTAACTATGGCTACACCTTC. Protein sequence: CASSLIPNYGYTF.

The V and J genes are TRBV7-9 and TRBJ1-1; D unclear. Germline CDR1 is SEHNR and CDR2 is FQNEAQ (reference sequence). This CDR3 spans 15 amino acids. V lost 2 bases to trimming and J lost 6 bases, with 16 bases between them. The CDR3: CASSLMVGPGAEAFF. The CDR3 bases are TGTGCCAGCAGCTTAATGGTGGGCCCCGGGGCTGAAGCTTTCTTT.

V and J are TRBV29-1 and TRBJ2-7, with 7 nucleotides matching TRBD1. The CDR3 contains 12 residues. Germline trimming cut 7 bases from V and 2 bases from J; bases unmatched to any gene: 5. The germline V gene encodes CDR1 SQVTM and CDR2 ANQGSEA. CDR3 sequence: CSALTGPYEQYF. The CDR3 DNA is TGCAGCGCCCTGACAGGGCCCTACGAGCAGTACTTC.

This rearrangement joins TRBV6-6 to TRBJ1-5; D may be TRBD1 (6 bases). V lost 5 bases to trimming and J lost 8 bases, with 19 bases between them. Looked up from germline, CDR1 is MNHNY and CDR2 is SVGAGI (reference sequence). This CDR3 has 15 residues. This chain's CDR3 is CASSTRDTEGEPQHF. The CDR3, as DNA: TGTGCCAGCAGTACCCGGGACACCGAGGGAGAGCCCCAGCATTTT.

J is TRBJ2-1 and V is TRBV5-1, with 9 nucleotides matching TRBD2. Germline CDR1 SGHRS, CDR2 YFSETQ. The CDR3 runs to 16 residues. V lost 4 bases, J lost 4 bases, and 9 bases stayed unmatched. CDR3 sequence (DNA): TGCGCCAGCAGCCGGGGGGCTAGCGGGGTTTACAATGAGCAGTTCTTC. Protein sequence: CASSRGASGVYNEQFF. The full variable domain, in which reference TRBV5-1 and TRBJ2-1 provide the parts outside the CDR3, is KAGVTQTPRYLIKTRGQQVTLSCSPISGHRSVSWYQQTPGQGLQFLFEYFSETQRNKGNFPGRFSGRQFSNSRSEMNVSTLELGDSALYLCASSRGASGVYNEQFFGPGTRLTVL.

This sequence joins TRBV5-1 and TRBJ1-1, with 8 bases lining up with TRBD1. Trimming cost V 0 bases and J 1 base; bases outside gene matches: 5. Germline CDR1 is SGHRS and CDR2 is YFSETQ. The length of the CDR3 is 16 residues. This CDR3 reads CASSLGAGGRNTEAFF. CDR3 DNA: TGCGCCAGCAGCTTGGGGGCAGGGGGCAGGAACACTGAAGCTTTCTTT.

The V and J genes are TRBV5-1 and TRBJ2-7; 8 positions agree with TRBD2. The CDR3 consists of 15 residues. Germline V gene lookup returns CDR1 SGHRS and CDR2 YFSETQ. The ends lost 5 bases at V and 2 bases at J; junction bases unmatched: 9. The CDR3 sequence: CASRPGTREAYEQYF. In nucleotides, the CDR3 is TGCGCCAGCAGGCCCGGGACTAGGGAGGCCTACGAGCAGTACTTC.

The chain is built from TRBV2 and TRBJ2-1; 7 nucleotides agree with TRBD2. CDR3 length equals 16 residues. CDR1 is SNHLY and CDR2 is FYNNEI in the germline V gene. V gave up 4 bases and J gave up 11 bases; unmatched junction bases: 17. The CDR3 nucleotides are TGTGCCAGCAGTGGCCCCCAGGGAGGGTTTGTCACTAAGCAGTTCTTC. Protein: CASSGPQGGFVTKQFF.

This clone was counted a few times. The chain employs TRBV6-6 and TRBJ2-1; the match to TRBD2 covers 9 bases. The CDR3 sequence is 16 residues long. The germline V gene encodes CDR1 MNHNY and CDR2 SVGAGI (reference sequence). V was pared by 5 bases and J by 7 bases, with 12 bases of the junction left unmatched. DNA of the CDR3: TGTGCCAGCAGTCGTGGGGCGGGAGGGCCCTTGAATGAGCAGTTCTTC. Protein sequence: CASSRGAGGPLNEQFF.

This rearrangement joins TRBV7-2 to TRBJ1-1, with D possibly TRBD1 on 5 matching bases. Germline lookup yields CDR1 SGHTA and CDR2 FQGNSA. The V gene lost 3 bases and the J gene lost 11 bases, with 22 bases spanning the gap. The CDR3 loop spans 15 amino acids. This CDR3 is CASSFQGGLVLSAFF. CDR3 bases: TGTGCCAGCAGCTTCCAGGGAGGGCTGGTGCTCTCGGCTTTCTTT. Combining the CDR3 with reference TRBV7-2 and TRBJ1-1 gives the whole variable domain GAGVSQSPSNKVTEKGKDVELRCDPISGHTALYWYRQSLGQGLEFLIYFQGNSAPDKSGLPSDRFSAERTGGSVSTLTIQRTQQEDSAVYLCASSFQGGLVLSAFFGQGTRLTVV.

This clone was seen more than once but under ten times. CDR3 coding DNA: TGTGCCACCAGTGACGACGAGATTTCCCGGCCCCAGCATTTT. Protein sequence: CATSDDEISRPQHF. This chain connects TRBV24-1 to TRBJ1-5; D remains ambiguous. Looked up from germline, CDR1 is KGHDR and CDR2 is SFDVKD. Trimming left V 4 bases short and J 9 bases short, with 15 bases between. This CDR3 is built from 14 residues.

The CDR3 loop is CASSQVGRTGDYGYTF. The CDR3, as DNA: TGTGCCAGCAGCCAAGTGGGGCGGACTGGGGACTATGGCTACACCTTC. The V call is TRBV3-1 (or the pseudogene TRBV3-2), the J call TRBJ1-2; a possible D gene is TRBD1 (5 bases). With 1 base removed from V and 3 bases from J, the gap between germline ends came to 15 bases. The CDR3 spans 16 residues. Germline loops: CDR1 LGHDT, CDR2 YNNKEL (reference sequence).

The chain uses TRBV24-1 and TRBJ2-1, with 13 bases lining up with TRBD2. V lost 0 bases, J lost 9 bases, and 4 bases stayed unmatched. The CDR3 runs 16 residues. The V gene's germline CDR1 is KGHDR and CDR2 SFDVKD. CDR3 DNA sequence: TGTGCCACCAGTGATTTGCGGACTAGCGGGAGCAGTGAGCAGTTCTTC. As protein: CATSDLRTSGSSEQFF.

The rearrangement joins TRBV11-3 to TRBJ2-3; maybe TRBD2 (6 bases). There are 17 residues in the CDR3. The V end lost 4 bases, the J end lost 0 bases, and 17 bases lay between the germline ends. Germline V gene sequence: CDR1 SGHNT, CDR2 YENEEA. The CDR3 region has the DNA TGTGCCAGCAGCTCCGGTTCTGCCAGCGGGAGCACAGATACGCAGTATTTT. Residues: CASSSGSASGSTDTQYF.

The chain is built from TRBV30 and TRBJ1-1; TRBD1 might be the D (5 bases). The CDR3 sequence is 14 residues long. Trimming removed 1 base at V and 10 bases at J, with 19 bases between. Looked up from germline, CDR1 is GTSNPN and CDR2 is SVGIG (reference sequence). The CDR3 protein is CAWSGLGGAGRAFF. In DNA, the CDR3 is TGTGCCTGGAGTGGCCTGGGGGGTGCGGGGAGAGCTTTCTTT.

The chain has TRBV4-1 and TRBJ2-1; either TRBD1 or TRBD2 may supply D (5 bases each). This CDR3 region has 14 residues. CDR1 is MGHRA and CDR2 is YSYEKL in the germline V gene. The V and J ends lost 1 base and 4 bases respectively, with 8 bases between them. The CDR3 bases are TGCGCCAGCAGCCAAGGGGACCGATACAATGAGCAGTTCTTC. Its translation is CASSQGDRYNEQFF.

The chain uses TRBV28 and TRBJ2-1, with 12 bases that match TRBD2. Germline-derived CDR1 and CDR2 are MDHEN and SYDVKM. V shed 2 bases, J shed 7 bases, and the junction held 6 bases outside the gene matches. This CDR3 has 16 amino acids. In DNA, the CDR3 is TGTGCCAGCAGTTTAGGAGGGACTAGCGGGTGGAATGAGCAGTTCTTC. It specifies CASSLGGTSGWNEQFF.